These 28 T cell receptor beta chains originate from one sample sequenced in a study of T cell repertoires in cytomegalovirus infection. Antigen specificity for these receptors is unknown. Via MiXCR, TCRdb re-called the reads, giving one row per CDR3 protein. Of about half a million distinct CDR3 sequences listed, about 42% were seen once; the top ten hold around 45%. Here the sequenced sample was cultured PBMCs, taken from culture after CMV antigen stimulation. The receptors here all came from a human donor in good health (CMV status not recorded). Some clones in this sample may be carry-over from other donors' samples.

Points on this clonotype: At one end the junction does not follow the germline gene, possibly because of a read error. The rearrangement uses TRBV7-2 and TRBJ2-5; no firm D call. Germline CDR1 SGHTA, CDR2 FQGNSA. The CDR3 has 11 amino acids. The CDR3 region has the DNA TGTGCCAGCAGCTTGCAAGAGAGCCAGTACTTC. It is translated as CASSLQESQYF.

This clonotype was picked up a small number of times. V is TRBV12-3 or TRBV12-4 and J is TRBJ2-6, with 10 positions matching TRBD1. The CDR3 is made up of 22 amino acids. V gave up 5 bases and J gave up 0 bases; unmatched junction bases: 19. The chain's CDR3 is CASSPYFFGTGQGSSGANVLTF. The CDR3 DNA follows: TGTGCCAGCAGTCCATACTTTTTTGGTACGGGACAGGGGAGCTCTGGGGCCAACGTCCTGACTTTC.

The CDR3 bases are TGTGCCAGCAGTGAGTGGGGCCGCTCCTACGAGCAGTACTTC. It specifies CASSEWGRSYEQYF. The rearrangement links TRBV6-8 to TRBJ2-7, with D perhaps TRBD1 (5 bases). The germline CDR1 and CDR2 sequences are MNHGY and SAAAGT. The germline V and J ends were trimmed by 5 bases and 0 bases, with 11 bases remaining between them. CDR3 length: 14 residues.

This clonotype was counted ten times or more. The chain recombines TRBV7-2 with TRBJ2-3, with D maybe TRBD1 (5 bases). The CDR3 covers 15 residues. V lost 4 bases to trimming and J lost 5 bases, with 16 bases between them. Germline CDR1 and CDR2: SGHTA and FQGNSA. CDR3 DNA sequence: TGTGCCAGCAGCTCGTGGGTCCAAGGGGTAGATACGCAGTATTTT. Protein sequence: CASSSWVQGVDTQYF.

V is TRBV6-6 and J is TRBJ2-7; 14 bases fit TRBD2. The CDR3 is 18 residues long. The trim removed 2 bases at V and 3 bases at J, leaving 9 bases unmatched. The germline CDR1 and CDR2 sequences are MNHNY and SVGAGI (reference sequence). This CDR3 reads CASSYDSGLAGGDYEQYF. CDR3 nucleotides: TGTGCCAGCAGTTACGACTCAGGACTAGCGGGGGGTGACTACGAGCAGTACTTC.

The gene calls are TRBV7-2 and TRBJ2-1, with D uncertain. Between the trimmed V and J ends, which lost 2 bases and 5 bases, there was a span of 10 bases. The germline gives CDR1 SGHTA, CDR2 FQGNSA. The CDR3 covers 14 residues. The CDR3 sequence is CASSLLNSDNEQFF. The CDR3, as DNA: TGTGCCAGCAGCTTATTGAACAGCGACAATGAGCAGTTCTTC.

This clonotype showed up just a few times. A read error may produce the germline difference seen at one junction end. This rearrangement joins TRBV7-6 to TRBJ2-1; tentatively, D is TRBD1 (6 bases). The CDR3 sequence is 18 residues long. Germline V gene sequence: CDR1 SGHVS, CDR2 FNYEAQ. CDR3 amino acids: CASSPTPDRPIHGDEQFF. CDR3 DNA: TGTGCCAGCAGCCCCACGCCCGACAGGCCCATTCATGGGGATGAACAGTTCTTC.

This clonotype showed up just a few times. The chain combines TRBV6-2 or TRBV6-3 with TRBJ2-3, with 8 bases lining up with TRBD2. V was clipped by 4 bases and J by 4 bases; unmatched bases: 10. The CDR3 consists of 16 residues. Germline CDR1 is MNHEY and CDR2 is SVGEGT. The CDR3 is CASSSSAGLGADTQYF. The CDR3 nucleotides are TGTGCCAGCAGTTCTTCCGCGGGACTAGGAGCAGATACGCAGTATTTT.

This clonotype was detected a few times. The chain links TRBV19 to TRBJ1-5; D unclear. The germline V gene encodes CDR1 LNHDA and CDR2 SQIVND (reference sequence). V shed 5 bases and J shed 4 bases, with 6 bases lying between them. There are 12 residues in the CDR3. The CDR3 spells CASSVYNQPQHF. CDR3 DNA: TGTGCCAGTAGTGTATATAATCAGCCCCAGCATTTT.

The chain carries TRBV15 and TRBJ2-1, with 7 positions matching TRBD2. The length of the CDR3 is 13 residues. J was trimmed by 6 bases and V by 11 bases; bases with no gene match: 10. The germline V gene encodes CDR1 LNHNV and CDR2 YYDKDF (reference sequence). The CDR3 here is CAVGLGGSNEQFF. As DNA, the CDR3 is TGTGCCGTCGGACTAGGTGGGAGCAATGAGCAGTTCTTC.

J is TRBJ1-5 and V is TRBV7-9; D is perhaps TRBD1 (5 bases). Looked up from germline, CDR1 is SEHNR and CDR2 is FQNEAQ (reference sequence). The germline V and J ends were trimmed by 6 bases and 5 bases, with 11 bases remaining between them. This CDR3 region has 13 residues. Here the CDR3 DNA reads TGTGCCAGCAGACCCACGGGGGATCAGCCCCAGCATTTT. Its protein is CASRPTGDQPQHF. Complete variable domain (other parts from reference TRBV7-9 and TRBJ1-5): DTGVSQNPRHKITKRGQNVTFRCDPISEHNRLYWYRQTLGQGPEFLTYFQNEAQLEKSRLLSDRFSAERPKGSFSTLEIQRTEQGDSAMYLCASRPTGDQPQHFGDGTRLSIL.

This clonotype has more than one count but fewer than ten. The CDR3 DNA is TGCGCCAGCCTCATCCGGCGGGGGTCCGACACTGAAGCTTTCTTT. Protein: CASLIRRGSDTEAFF. The chain carries TRBV10-2 and TRBJ1-1, with TRBD1 as a possible D gene (5 bases). The CDR3 totals 15 residues. V was clipped by 8 bases and J by 3 bases, with 19 bases between them. Germline V gene lookup returns CDR1 WSHSY and CDR2 SAAADI.

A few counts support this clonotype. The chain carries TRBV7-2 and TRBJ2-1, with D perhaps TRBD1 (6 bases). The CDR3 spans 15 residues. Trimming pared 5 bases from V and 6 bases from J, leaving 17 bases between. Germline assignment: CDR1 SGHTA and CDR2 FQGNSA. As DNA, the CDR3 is TGTGCCAGCAGCCGCCGGAGACAGGCTGTCAATGAGCAGTTCTTC. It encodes CASSRRRQAVNEQFF.

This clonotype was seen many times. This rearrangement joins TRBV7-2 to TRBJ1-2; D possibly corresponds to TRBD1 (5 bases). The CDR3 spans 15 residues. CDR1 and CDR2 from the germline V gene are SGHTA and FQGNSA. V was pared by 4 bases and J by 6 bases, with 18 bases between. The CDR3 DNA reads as TGTGCCAGCAGCTGGGGGGTGGGGGTTCAGCATGGCTACACCTTC. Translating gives CASSWGVGVQHGYTF.

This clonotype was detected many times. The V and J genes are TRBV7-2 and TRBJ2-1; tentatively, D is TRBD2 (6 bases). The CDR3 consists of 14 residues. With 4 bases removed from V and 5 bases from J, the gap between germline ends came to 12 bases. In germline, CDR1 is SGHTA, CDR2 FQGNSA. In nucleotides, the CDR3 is TGTGCCAGCAGCTCCAGCGGGCCTCACAATGAGCAGTTCTTC. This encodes CASSSSGPHNEQFF.

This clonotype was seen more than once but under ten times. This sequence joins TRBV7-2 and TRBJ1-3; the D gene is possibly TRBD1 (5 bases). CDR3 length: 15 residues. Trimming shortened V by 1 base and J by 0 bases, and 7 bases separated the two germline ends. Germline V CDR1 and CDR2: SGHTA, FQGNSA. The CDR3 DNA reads TGTGCCAGCAGCTTAGACGGGGCCTCTGGAAACACCATATATTTT. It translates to CASSLDGASGNTIYF.

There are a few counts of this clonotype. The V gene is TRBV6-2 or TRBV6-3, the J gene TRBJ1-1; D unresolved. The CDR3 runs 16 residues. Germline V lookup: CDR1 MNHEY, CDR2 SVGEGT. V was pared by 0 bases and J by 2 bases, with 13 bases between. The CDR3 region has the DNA TGTGCCAGCAGTTACTCAGGTTTTTCGGCCAACACTGAAGCTTTCTTT. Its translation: CASSYSGFSANTEAFF.

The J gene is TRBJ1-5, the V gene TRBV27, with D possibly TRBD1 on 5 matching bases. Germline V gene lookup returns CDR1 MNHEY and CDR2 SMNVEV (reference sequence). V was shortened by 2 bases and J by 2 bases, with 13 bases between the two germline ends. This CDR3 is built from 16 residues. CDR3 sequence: CASSLGTLSGNQPQHF. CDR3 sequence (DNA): TGTGCCAGCAGTTTAGGGACCCTTAGCGGCAATCAGCCCCAGCATTTT.

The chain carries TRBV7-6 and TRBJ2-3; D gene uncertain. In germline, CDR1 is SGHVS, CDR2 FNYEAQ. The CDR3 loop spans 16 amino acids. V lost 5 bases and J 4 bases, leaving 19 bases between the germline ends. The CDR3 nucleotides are TGTGCCAGCAGCCAACTCCCGGCCCAAGGGCCAGATACGCAGTATTTT. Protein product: CASSQLPAQGPDTQYF.

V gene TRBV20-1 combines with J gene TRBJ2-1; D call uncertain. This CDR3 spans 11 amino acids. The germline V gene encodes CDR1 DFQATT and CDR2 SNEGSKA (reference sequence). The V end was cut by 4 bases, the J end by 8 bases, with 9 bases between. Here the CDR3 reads CSATAVDEQFF. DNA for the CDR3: TGCAGTGCTACGGCGGTTGATGAGCAGTTCTTC.

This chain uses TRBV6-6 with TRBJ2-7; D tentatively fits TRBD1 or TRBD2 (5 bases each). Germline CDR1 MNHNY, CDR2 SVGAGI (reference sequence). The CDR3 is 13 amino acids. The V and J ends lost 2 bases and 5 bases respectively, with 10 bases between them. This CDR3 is CASSYGTMDEQYF. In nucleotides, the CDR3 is TGTGCCAGCAGTTACGGGACGATGGACGAGCAGTACTTC.

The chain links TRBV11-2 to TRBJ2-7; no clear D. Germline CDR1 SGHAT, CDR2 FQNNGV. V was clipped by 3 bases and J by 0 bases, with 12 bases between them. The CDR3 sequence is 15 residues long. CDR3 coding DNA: TGTGCCAGCAGCTTCGGATTAGCTGACTCCTACGAGCAGTACTTC. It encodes CASSFGLADSYEQYF.

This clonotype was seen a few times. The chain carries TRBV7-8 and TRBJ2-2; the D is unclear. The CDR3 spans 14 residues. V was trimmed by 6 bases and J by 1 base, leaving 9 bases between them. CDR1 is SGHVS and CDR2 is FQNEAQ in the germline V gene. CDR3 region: CASRLTRNTGELFF. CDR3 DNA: TGTGCCAGCAGGCTGACGAGGAACACCGGGGAGCTGTTTTTT.

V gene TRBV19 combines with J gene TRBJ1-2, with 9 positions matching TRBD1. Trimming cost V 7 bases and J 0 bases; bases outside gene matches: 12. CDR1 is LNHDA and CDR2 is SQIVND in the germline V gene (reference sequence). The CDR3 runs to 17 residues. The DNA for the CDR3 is TGTGCCAGTAAAACAGGCGAACGGACAGGGGCTAACTATGGCTACACCTTC. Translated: CASKTGERTGANYGYTF. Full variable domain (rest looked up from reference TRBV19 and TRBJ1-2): DGGITQSPKYLFRKEGQNVTLSCEQNLNHDAMYWYRQDPGQGLRLIYYSQIVNDFQKGDIAEGYSVSREKKESFPLTVTSAQKNPTAFYLCASKTGERTGANYGYTFGSGTRLTVV.

The CDR3 is CSVGRSLNEKLFF. CDR3 DNA sequence: TGCAGCGTCGGTAGATCCCTTAATGAAAAACTGTTTTTT. This chain connects TRBV29-1 to TRBJ1-4, with D unclear. Germline loops: CDR1 SQVTM, CDR2 ANQGSEA. CDR3 length: 13 amino acids. V dropped 6 bases and J dropped 4 bases, with 12 bases sitting between them.

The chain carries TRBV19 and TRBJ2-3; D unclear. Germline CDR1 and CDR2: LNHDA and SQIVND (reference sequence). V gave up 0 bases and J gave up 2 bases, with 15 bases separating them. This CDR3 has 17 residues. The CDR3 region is CASSIDPPGWSTDTQYF. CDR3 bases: TGTGCCAGTAGTATAGATCCACCAGGCTGGTCCACAGATACGCAGTATTTT.

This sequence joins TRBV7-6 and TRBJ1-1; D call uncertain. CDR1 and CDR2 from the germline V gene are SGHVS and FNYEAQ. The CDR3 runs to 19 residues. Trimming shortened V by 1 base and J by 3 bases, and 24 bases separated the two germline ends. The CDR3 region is CASSLEEEGGDSLDTEAFF. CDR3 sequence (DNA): TGTGCCAGCAGCTTAGAGGAGGAGGGAGGAGATAGCCTGGACACTGAAGCTTTCTTT.

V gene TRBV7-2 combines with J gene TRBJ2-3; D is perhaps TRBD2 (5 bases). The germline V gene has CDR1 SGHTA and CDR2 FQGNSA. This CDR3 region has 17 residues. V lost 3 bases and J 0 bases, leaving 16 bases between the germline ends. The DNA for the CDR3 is TGTGCCAGCAGCTTGGGCCCCCGGGGATCTAGCACAGATACGCAGTATTTT. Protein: CASSLGPRGSSTDTQYF.